What follows are 21 T cell receptor beta chains derived from one specimen sequenced in a study of a mutant IDH1 vaccine in newly diagnosed glioma. Sample time point: week 47, end of study. In every dose of vaccine, 300 ug of mutant IDH1 20-mer peptide was given alongside topical imiquimod. Their recognized antigens are unknown. The table came from immunoSEQ multiplex PCR; TCRdb's copy has only in-frame clones and leaves some out. The repertoire holds some 62,000 clones, with over 80% as singletons. The sample was PBMCs, taken from a glioma patient whose treatment included an IDH1 peptide vaccine. The source of these receptors is a man younger than 45 with glioma.

The V and J genes are TRBV5-4 and TRBJ2-1; TRBD2 aligns across 12 bases. V dropped 5 bases and J dropped 3; count of bases not matched to a gene: 6. This CDR3 comprises 16 residues. The germline CDR1 and CDR2 sequences are SGHNT and YYREEE (reference sequence). The CDR3 DNA is TGTGCCAGCAGTTCTCGACTAGCGGGGGACTACAATGAGCAGTTCTTC. Amino acid sequence: CASSSRLAGDYNEQFF.

This chain joins TRBV7-9 and TRBJ2-7; D is undetermined. Germline V lookup: CDR1 SEHNR, CDR2 FQNEAQ (reference sequence). CDR3 length: 11 amino acids. Trimming took off 5 bases at V and 3 bases at J, with 5 bases between the two ends. In nucleotides, the CDR3 is TGTGCCAGCAGCCTTAACTACGAGCAGTACTTC. Residues: CASSLNYEQYF.

This clone was picked up one time. V is TRBV6-5 and J is TRBJ1-3, with 9 positions matching TRBD1. Trimming took 6 bases from V and 1 from J; bases not matched to a gene: 1. The CDR3 consists of 14 residues. Germline lookup yields CDR1 MNHEY and CDR2 SVGAGI. The CDR3 sequence: CASRQGASGNTIYF. CDR3 bases: TGTGCCAGCAGACAGGGGGCTTCTGGAAACACCATATATTTT.

The chain carries TRBV7-8 and TRBJ2-2; unclear D gene. The V end lost 5 bases, the J end lost 6 bases, and 13 bases lay between the germline ends. The CDR3 consists of 14 residues. From germline, CDR1 is SGHVS and CDR2 FQNEAQ. The CDR3 coding sequence is TGTGCCAGCAGCACCCGCCGGCTCCCCGGGGAGCTGTTTTTT. This translates into CASSTRRLPGELFF. Looking up the rest from reference TRBV7-8 and TRBJ2-2 gives the full variable domain: GAGVSQSPRYKVAKRGQDVALRCDPISGHVSLFWYQQALGQGPEFLTYFQNEAQLDKSGLPSDRFFAERPEGSVSTLKIQRTQQEDSAVYLCASSTRRLPGELFFGEGSRLTVL.

The chain joins TRBV10-3 to TRBJ2-3; TRBD1 matches at 8 bases. V was clipped by 9 bases and J by 1 base; unmatched bases: 3. Germline V gene lookup returns CDR1 ENHRY and CDR2 SYGVKD. The CDR3 extends over 13 amino acids. The chain's CDR3 is CAIQGDGTDTQYF. CDR3 DNA sequence: TGTGCCATACAGGGGGATGGCACAGATACGCAGTATTTT.

The sample holds a few counts of this clone. This rearrangement joins TRBV6-1 to TRBJ1-5; no firm D call. V lost 8 bases and J 0 bases, leaving 8 bases between the germline ends. The CDR3 extends over 13 amino acids. CDR1 and CDR2 from the germline V gene are MNHNS and SASEGT. Here the CDR3 DNA reads TGTGCCAGCGAGGATTATAGCAATCAGCCCCAGCATTTT. Protein: CASEDYSNQPQHF.

This clone appeared a single time. V gene TRBV6-6 combines with J gene TRBJ2-5; 8 bases align to TRBD2. Germline V gene lookup returns CDR1 MNHNY and CDR2 SVGAGI (reference sequence). V gave up 2 bases and J gave up 5 bases; unmatched junction bases: 7. The CDR3 sequence is 15 residues long. The chain's CDR3 is CASSYNGGALETQYF. The CDR3 nucleotides read TGTGCCAGCAGTTACAACGGGGGGGCCCTCGAGACCCAGTACTTC.

The chain is built from TRBV6-1 and TRBJ1-5; no definite D call. CDR1 is MNHNS, CDR2 SASEGT, per germline. Trimming stripped 1 base from V and 0 bases from J, with 10 bases between. The CDR3 is 16 residues long. The CDR3 is CASSEEPSNSNQPQHF. CDR3 DNA sequence: TGTGCCAGCAGTGAAGAACCATCTAATAGCAATCAGCCCCAGCATTTT.

The rearrangement links TRBV5-1 to TRBJ1-4; possibly TRBD1 for D (5 bases). Looked up from germline, CDR1 is SGHRS and CDR2 is YFSETQ. The V and J ends lost 0 bases and 8 bases respectively, with 17 bases between them. The CDR3 is 16 residues long. For the CDR3, the DNA is TGCGCCAGCAGCTTGGTCCCAGTGGGGGGGGAAGAAAAACTGTTTTTT. Encoded protein: CASSLVPVGGEEKLFF.

The J gene is TRBJ2-7, the V gene TRBV5-1; possibly TRBD1 for D (6 bases). Germline V gives CDR1 SGHRS, CDR2 YFSETQ. Trimming pared 4 bases from V and 5 bases from J, leaving 19 bases between. The CDR3 is 15 amino acids. CDR3 nucleotide sequence: TGCGCCAGCAGCCCGGGTGGCAGGGGCGGAGACGAGCAGTACTTC. Protein: CASSPGGRGGDEQYF. Supplemented by reference TRBV5-1 and TRBJ2-7, the full variable domain reads KAGVTQTPRYLIKTRGQQVTLSCSPISGHRSVSWYQQTPGQGLQFLFEYFSETQRNKGNFPGRFSGRQFSNSRSEMNVSTLELGDSALYLCASSPGGRGGDEQYFGPGTRLTVT.

The chain is built from TRBV11-2 and TRBJ1-1; 9 positions match TRBD1. J lost 4 bases, V lost 6 bases, and 6 bases had no gene match. The CDR3 is made up of 14 amino acids. From germline, CDR1 is SGHAT and CDR2 FQNNGV. CDR3 sequence reads: CASRPTGGPTEAFF. In DNA, the CDR3 is TGTGCCAGCAGACCGACAGGGGGGCCCACTGAAGCTTTCTTT.

The rearrangement joins TRBV2 to TRBJ2-7; 8 bases map to TRBD2. V gave up 5 bases and J gave up 2 bases; unmatched junction bases: 5. The CDR3 totals 14 residues. Germline CDR1 and CDR2: SNHLY and FYNNEI. DNA of the CDR3: TGTGCCAGCAGTTTGTCGGGGGGGGCCTACGAGCAGTACTTC. Translated: CASSLSGGAYEQYF.

This chain links TRBV7-9 with TRBJ2-1; D unresolved. The CDR3 runs to 13 residues. CDR1 and CDR2 (germline): SEHNR, FQNEAQ (reference sequence). V was pared by 3 bases and J by 3 bases, with 6 bases between. The CDR3 reads CASSLGNYNEQFF. The CDR3 DNA reads as TGTGCCAGCAGCTTGGGGAACTACAATGAGCAGTTCTTC.

The chain recombines TRBV11-2 with TRBJ2-7; 8 bases match TRBD2. The CDR3 is made up of 11 amino acids. V gave up 8 bases and J gave up 6 bases; unmatched junction bases: 3. Germline loops: CDR1 SGHAT, CDR2 FQNNGV. CDR3 bases: TGTGCCAGCGACGCGGGAGGCGAGCAGTACTTC. Residues: CASDAGGEQYF.

A few counts support this clone. DNA for the CDR3: TGTGCCAGCAGCTTGGAAGGGCGGAACACTGAAGCTTTCTTT. As protein: CASSLEGRNTEAFF. The genes are TRBV5-5 and TRBJ1-1; the D is unclear. The V and J ends lost 0 bases and 1 base respectively, with 7 bases between them. This CDR3 has 14 amino acids. Germline V gives CDR1 SGHKS, CDR2 YYEKEE (reference sequence).

This CDR3 is CASSPPGGGNTEAFF. As DNA, the CDR3 is TGTGCCAGCAGCCCCCCCGGCGGGGGGAACACTGAAGCTTTCTTT. The rearrangement joins TRBV5-4 to TRBJ1-1; TRBD1 is a possible D gene (5 bases). The CDR3 runs 15 residues. V was shortened by 4 bases and J by 1 base, with 14 bases between the two germline ends. Germline-derived CDR1 and CDR2 are SGHNT and YYREEE (reference sequence). Looking up the rest from reference TRBV5-4 and TRBJ1-1 gives the full variable domain: ETGVTQSPTHLIKTRGQQVTLRCSSQSGHNTVSWYQQALGQGPQFIFQYYREEENGRGNFPPRFSGLQFPNYSSELNVNALELDDSALYLCASSPPGGGNTEAFFGQGTRLTVV.

V gene TRBV7-9 combines with J gene TRBJ2-4; TRBD2 agrees at 10 bases. In germline, CDR1 is SEHNR, CDR2 FQNEAQ (reference sequence). The CDR3 covers 18 residues. V was pared by 1 base and J by 6 bases, with 12 bases of the junction left unmatched. CDR3 in amino acids: CASSLGLAGAGRVNIQYF. CDR3 in DNA: TGTGCCAGCAGCTTAGGGCTAGCGGGGGCCGGCAGAGTAAACATTCAGTACTTC.

The V call is TRBV19, the J call TRBJ1-2; D not certain. This CDR3 region has 15 residues. Deletions cut 1 base from V and 1 base from J, with 10 bases between. Germline V gene data show CDR1 as LNHDA and CDR2 as SQIVND (reference sequence). The CDR3: CASSIAQRVNYGYTF. The CDR3 region has the DNA TGTGCCAGTAGTATAGCCCAGAGAGTTAACTATGGCTACACCTTC.

The chain links TRBV6-1 to TRBJ2-3, with D perhaps assigned TRBD1 or TRBD2 (6 bases each). The CDR3 extends over 17 amino acids. V lost 3 bases to trimming and J lost 4 bases, with 20 bases between them. CDR1 MNHNS and CDR2 SASEGT come from the germline V gene. This chain's CDR3 is CASSDQQLGGPADTQYF. CDR3 nucleotide sequence: TGTGCCAGCAGTGATCAGCAATTAGGGGGGCCCGCAGATACGCAGTATTTT.

The rearrangement joins TRBV28 to TRBJ2-7, with D uncertain. The CDR3 runs to 11 residues. V was shortened by 4 bases and J by 3 bases, with 4 bases between the two germline ends. Germline lookup yields CDR1 MDHEN and CDR2 SYDVKM. CDR3 nucleotide sequence: TGTGCCAGCAGTTCATACTACGAGCAGTACTTC. Protein product: CASSSYYEQYF. The full variable domain, in which reference TRBV28 and TRBJ2-7 provide the parts outside the CDR3, is DVKVTQSSRYLVKRTGEKVFLECVQDMDHENMFWYRQDPGLGLRLIYFSYDVKMKEKGDIPEGYSVSREKKERFSLILESASTNQTSMYLCASSSYYEQYFGPGTRLTVT.

This sequence joins TRBV19 and TRBJ1-2; D remains ambiguous. V lost 4 bases, J lost 5 bases, and 14 bases lay in between. The CDR3 covers 14 residues. Per the germline V gene, CDR1 is LNHDA and CDR2 is SQIVND (reference sequence). CDR3 in amino acids: CASSTARGMYGYTF. CDR3 sequence (DNA): TGTGCCAGTAGTACCGCGCGAGGGATGTATGGCTACACCTTC.